This entry lists 15 T cell receptor beta chains sequenced from one sample in a study of blood T cell repertoires in COVID-19. The table came from immunoSEQ multiplex PCR; TCRdb's copy has only in-frame clones and leaves some out. The sample shows 360,000 or so clones, roughly 89% of them seen only once. Sequencing was done on a sample of PBMCs or T cells enriched from blood (not recorded which). These TCRs come from a woman aged 25 to 45 who had recovered from COVID-19.

J is TRBJ2-1 and V is TRBV6-1, with D tentatively TRBD2 (7 bases). The CDR3 has 17 amino acids. The V gene lost 2 bases and the J gene lost 2 bases, with 16 bases spanning the gap. In germline, CDR1 is MNHNS, CDR2 SASEGT. CDR3 sequence: CASSERGGGPTYNEQFF. Here the CDR3 DNA reads TGTGCCAGCAGTGAAAGGGGGGGAGGCCCCACCTACAATGAGCAGTTCTTC.

CDR3 in DNA: TGTGCCAGTCTCGACGGGACAGCCCAAAACTATGGCTACACCTTC. The encoded protein is CASLDGTAQNYGYTF. V is TRBV25-1 and J is TRBJ1-2; 7 positions match TRBD1. The length of the CDR3 is 15 residues. Germline lookup yields CDR1 MGHDK and CDR2 SYGVNS. The trim removed 9 bases at V and 2 bases at J, leaving 12 bases unmatched.

This CDR3 reads CASGRGVNEKLFF. The CDR3 DNA reads as TGTGCCAGCGGGCGGGGGGTTAATGAAAAACTGTTTTTT. V gene TRBV2 combines with J gene TRBJ1-4; D may be TRBD1 (5 bases). V lost 8 bases and J 4 bases, leaving 11 bases between the germline ends. Germline CDR1 reads SNHLY; CDR2 reads FYNNEI. The CDR3 runs to 13 residues. The complete variable domain, with remaining parts taken from reference TRBV2 and TRBJ1-4, reads EPEVTQTPSHQVTQMGQEVILRCVPISNHLYFYWYRQILGQKVEFLVSFYNNEISEKSEIFDDQFSVERPDGSNFTLKIRSTKLEDSAMYFCASGRGVNEKLFFGSGTQLSVL.

The J gene is TRBJ2-7, the V gene TRBV5-4; TRBD1 aligns across 7 bases. Germline V gene sequence: CDR1 SGHNT, CDR2 YYREEE (reference sequence). This CDR3 has 14 amino acids. The V and J ends lost 4 bases and 3 bases, in that order; junction bases with no gene match: 7. CDR3 loop: CASSQTGKSYEQYF. CDR3 nucleotide sequence: TGTGCCAGCAGCCAGACAGGGAAAAGCTACGAGCAGTACTTC.

The rearrangement joins TRBV2 to TRBJ2-7; 10 bases line up with TRBD1. The junction had 11 bases not matched to a gene; V was cut back by 6 bases and J by 3 bases. Germline CDR1 SNHLY, CDR2 FYNNEI. The CDR3 runs to 16 residues. Here the CDR3 reads CASRLSGTGAIYEQYF. CDR3 DNA: TGTGCCAGCAGGCTCTCCGGGACAGGGGCAATCTACGAGCAGTACTTC.

The genes are TRBV5-1 and TRBJ2-1; 9 bases map to TRBD1. Trimming at V came to 4 bases and at J to 5 bases, leaving 7 bases not matched to a gene. The germline V gene has CDR1 SGHRS and CDR2 YFSETQ. The CDR3 covers 15 residues. The CDR3 is CASSKQGAGDNEQFF. Written as DNA, the CDR3 is TGCGCCAGCAGCAAACAGGGGGCGGGGGACAATGAGCAGTTCTTC.

This sequence joins TRBV19 and TRBJ1-4, with D possibly matching TRBD1 (5 bases). V was shortened by 5 bases and J by 7 bases, with 29 bases between the two germline ends. The germline CDR1 and CDR2 sequences are LNHDA and SQIVND (reference sequence). This CDR3 region has 19 residues. The CDR3 region is CASSLSRGDGRIVGEKLFF. CDR3 bases: TGTGCCAGTAGTCTCAGCCGGGGGGACGGCCGAATTGTAGGTGAAAAACTGTTTTTT.

This clone turned up a few times. The gene calls are TRBV30 and TRBJ2-2, with 7 bases that match TRBD2. The germline V gene encodes CDR1 GTSNPN and CDR2 SVGIG (reference sequence). Trimming cost V 0 bases and J 3 bases; bases outside gene matches: 4. The CDR3 is made up of 15 amino acids. CDR3 loop: CAWSVRTRDTGELFF. CDR3 coding DNA: TGTGCCTGGAGTGTGCGGACTAGAGACACCGGGGAGCTGTTTTTT.

The CDR3 here is CASSEIGAGGGAEQYF. DNA of the CDR3: TGTGCCAGCAGTGAAATAGGAGCGGGAGGGGGGGCCGAGCAGTACTTC. The rearrangement joins TRBV6-1 to TRBJ2-7; 10 bases are a match to TRBD2. The ends lost 2 bases at V and 6 bases at J; junction bases unmatched: 10. From germline, CDR1 is MNHNS and CDR2 SASEGT. This CDR3 spans 16 amino acids.

J is TRBJ1-1 and V is TRBV12-3 or TRBV12-4, with TRBD1 matching 7 bases. The CDR3 has 13 residues. The trim removed 6 bases at V and 8 bases at J, leaving 9 bases unmatched. Here the CDR3 reads CASRTGTDIEAFF. The CDR3 coding sequence is TGTGCCAGCAGGACCGGGACAGATATAGAAGCTTTCTTT.

V gene TRBV19 combines with J gene TRBJ1-5; D unresolved. Germline CDR1 is LNHDA and CDR2 is SQIVND (reference sequence). This CDR3 is built from 16 residues. Trimming removed 1 base at V and 0 bases at J, with 10 bases between. CDR3 in amino acids: CASSIGAGYSNQPQHF. CDR3 in DNA: TGTGCCAGTAGTATAGGGGCAGGATATAGCAATCAGCCCCAGCATTTT.

This rearrangement joins TRBV10-3 to TRBJ2-2; TRBD2 matches 9 bases. The CDR3 sequence is 16 residues long. The germline gives CDR1 ENHRY, CDR2 SYGVKD. V was pared by 10 bases and J by 0 bases, with 9 bases of the junction left unmatched. The CDR3 region has the DNA TGTGCCACCAGCTCTAGCGGGACCGCGAACACCGGGGAGCTGTTTTTT. It specifies CATSSSGTANTGELFF.

This clone showed up just once. The V gene is TRBV5-6, the J gene TRBJ1-1, with D perhaps matching TRBD1 (5 bases). CDR3 size: 16 residues. Germline V gives CDR1 SGHDT, CDR2 YYEEEE. Trimming took 0 bases from V and 1 from J, leaving 13 bases between them. CDR3: CASSLVAGPKNTEAFF. The CDR3 DNA follows: TGTGCCAGCAGCTTGGTGGCAGGGCCGAAGAACACTGAAGCTTTCTTT. The full variable domain, its missing parts supplied by reference TRBV5-6 and TRBJ1-1, is DAGVTQSPTHLIKTRGQQVTLRCSPKSGHDTVSWYQQALGQGPQFIFQYYEEEERQRGNFPDRFSGHQFPNYSSELNVNALLLGDSALYLCASSLVAGPKNTEAFFGQGTRLTVV.

This clone was detected only a few times. This chain connects TRBV14 to TRBJ2-1; 11 bases map to TRBD2. The CDR3 consists of 18 residues. V trimming: 1 base; J trimming: 4 bases; junction bases outside the gene matches: 9. The germline V gene encodes CDR1 SGHDN and CDR2 FVKESK. CDR3 DNA sequence: TGTGCCAGCAGCCAAGCCTTTGGACGACTAGCGGGATACAATGAGCAGTTCTTC. Translated, it gives CASSQAFGRLAGYNEQFF.

This clone was recorded once. The chain employs TRBV19 and TRBJ2-1; 13 bases map to TRBD2. The V gene's germline CDR1 is LNHDA and CDR2 SQIVND (reference sequence). The junction had 12 bases not matched to a gene; V was cut back by 5 bases and J by 5 bases. The CDR3 is made up of 18 amino acids. This CDR3 is CASSWTSGSKWQDNEQFF. CDR3 sequence (DNA): TGTGCCAGTAGTTGGACTAGCGGGAGCAAGTGGCAGGACAATGAGCAGTTCTTC.